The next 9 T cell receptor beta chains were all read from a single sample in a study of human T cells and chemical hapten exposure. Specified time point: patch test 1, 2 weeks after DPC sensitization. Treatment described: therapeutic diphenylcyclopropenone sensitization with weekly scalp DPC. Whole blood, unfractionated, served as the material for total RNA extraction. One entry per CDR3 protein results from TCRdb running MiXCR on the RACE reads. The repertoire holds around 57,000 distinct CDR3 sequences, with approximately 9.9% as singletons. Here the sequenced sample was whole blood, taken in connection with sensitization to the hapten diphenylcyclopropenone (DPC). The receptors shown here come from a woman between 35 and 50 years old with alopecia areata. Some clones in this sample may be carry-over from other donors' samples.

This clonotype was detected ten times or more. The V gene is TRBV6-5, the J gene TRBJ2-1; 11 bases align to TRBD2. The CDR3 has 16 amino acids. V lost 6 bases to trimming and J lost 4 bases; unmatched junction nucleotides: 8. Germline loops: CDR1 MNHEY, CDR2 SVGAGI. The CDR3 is CASRKLGTSGYNEQFF. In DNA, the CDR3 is TGTGCCAGCAGAAAACTCGGGACTAGCGGATACAATGAGCAGTTCTTC.

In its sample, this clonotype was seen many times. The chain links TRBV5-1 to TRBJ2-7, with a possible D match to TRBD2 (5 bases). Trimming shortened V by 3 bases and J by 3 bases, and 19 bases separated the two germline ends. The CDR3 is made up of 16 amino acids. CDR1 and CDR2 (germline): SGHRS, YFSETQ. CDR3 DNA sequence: TGCGCCAGCAGCTGGCCCCAAGGGCGGGCGCACTACGAGCAGTACTTC. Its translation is CASSWPQGRAHYEQYF.

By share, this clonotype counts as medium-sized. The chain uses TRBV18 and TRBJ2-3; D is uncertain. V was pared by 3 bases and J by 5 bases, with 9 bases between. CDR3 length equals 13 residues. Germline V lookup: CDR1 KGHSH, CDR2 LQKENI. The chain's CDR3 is CASSPWPQDTQYF. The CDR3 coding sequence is TGTGCCAGCTCACCCTGGCCCCAAGATACGCAGTATTTT.

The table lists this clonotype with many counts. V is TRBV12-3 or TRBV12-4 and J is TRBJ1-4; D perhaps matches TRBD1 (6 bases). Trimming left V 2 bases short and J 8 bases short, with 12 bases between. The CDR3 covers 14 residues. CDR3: CASSLSQGREKLFF. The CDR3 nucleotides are TGTGCCAGCAGTTTATCCCAGGGGCGGGAAAAACTGTTTTTT.

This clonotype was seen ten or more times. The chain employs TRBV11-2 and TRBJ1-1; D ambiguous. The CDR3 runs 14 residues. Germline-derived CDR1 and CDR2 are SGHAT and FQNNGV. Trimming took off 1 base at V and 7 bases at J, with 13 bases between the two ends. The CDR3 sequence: CASSLGRGRNEAFF. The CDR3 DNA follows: TGTGCCAGCAGCTTAGGACGAGGGAGGAATGAAGCTTTCTTT.

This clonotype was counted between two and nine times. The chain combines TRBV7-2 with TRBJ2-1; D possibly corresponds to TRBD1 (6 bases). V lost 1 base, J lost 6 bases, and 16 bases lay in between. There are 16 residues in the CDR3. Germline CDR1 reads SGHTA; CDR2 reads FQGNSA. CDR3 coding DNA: TGTGCCAGCAGCTTAGTTCTTGGGGGCAGGCGCAATGAGCAGTTCTTC. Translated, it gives CASSLVLGGRRNEQFF.

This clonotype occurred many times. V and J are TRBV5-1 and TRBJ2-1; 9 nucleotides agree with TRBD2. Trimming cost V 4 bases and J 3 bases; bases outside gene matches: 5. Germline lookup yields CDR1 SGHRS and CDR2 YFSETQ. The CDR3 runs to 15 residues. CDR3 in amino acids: CASSPLAGFYNEQFF. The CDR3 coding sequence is TGCGCCAGCAGCCCCCTAGCGGGATTCTACAATGAGCAGTTCTTC. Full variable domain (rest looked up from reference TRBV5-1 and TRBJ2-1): KAGVTQTPRYLIKTRGQQVTLSCSPISGHRSVSWYQQTPGQGLQFLFEYFSETQRNKGNFPGRFSGRQFSNSRSEMNVSTLELGDSALYLCASSPLAGFYNEQFFGPGTRLTVL.

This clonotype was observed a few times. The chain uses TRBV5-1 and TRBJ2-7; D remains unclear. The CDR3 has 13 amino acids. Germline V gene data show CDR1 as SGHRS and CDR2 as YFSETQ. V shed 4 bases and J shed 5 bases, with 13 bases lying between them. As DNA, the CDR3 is TGCGCCAGCAGCGCAGATCTGAAAGACGAGCAGTACTTC. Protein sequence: CASSADLKDEQYF. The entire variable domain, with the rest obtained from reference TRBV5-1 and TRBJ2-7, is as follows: KAGVTQTPRYLIKTRGQQVTLSCSPISGHRSVSWYQQTPGQGLQFLFEYFSETQRNKGNFPGRFSGRQFSNSRSEMNVSTLELGDSALYLCASSADLKDEQYFGPGTRLTVT.

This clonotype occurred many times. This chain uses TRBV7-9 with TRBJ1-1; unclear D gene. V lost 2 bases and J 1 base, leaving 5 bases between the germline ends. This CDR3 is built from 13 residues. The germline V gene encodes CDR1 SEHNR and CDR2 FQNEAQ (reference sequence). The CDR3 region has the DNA TGTGCCAGCAGCTTAACAGAGAACACTGAAGCTTTCTTT. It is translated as CASSLTENTEAFF.